What follows is one TCR beta chain and its context. This clonotype has ten or more counts. This clone's antigen is unknown. No quality values exist for individual bases; no much larger clone is one base distant. This sample is drawn from a study of human T cells and chemical hapten exposure listed by TCRdb under 2021. At the level of the whole study: For sensitization, 2% DPC in acetone was applied to a roughly 2 cm by roughly 2 cm area of upper inner arm skin. Throughout the approximately 26-week study period, patients were also given weekly therapeutic DPC doses on the scalp. Patch testing on the upper back used Finn chambers containing 0.01% DPC, with scoring done after 6 days according to International Contact Dermatitis Research Group standards. The mostly female patient cohort included alopecia areata with under or over 50% scalp involvement, alopecia totalis and alopecia universalis. Libraries were pooled for sequencing, and variation in per-sample TCR yields was attributed mainly to small differences in library volumes within the pool. The study tracked peripheral blood TCR repertoire changes in vivo during primary and secondary sensitization to the hapten diphenylcyclopropenone (DPC) in alopecia patients. Blood samples were taken from patients before sensitization (week 0) and at 2, 6 and about 24 weeks after DPC sensitization. Approximately 28 alopecia patients gave blood for TCR sequencing at one to four time points (pre-sensitization, 2, 6 and 24 weeks).

The sample's time point label, in plain terms: patch test 1, 2 weeks after DPC sensitization. Reading the label with the study, this specimen's treatment or condition is: therapeutic diphenylcyclopropenone sensitization with weekly scalp DPC. At every patch-test visit, the blood draw took place before the patch test was put on. Eligible patients were aged 18 to 70, diagnosed with alopecia, deemed suitable for DPC therapy, and excluded if pregnant. Total RNA was extracted from unfractionated whole blood collected in Tempus Blood RNA tubes. CDR3 length: 13 amino acids, cysteine to phenylalanine. Only CDR3 DNA remains: 39 bases, in frame from the first base. V sheds 5 bases and J sheds 7 bases, leaving 14 bases between their ends. The germline V gene yields SGHTA for CDR1 and FQGNSA for CDR2. Library preparation employed RACE. Sequencing instrument: NextSeq 500. Library preparation attached unique molecular identifiers to individual cDNA molecules for quantitative, reproducible TCR counting. Each blood RNA sample was used to sequence both TCR alpha and TCR beta chains. As for the authors' bioinformatics: The median number of TCRs per sample was some 100,000, ranging from about 23,224 to 690,600. V, J and CDR3 annotation of the TCR reads was carried out using the Decombinator software suite. For PS versus PT1 abundance plots, all samples were subsampled to the same number of TCRs (28,000). Expanded TCRs were defined as absent before sensitization and observed at least eight times at the 2-week time point. Through fastp at Q25 and MiXCR, TCRdb rebuilt clones from the public reads, retaining in-frame beta chains. Rows merge per CDR3 protein into single entries with the most common DNA and genes. For this entry, the V and J calls and clone size follow TCRdb and not the study's own pipeline. In all, the sample holds under 450,000 distinct CDR3 sequences, and 4.8% of those were seen once. 2% to 2.5% of the sample is in the top ten clones.

Overall results and qualifications from the work: Patch test score was positively correlated with the number of PT1 expanded TCRs, with significance at thresholds 8, 16 and 32 but not at 4. Expanded TCRs formed significantly more large CDR3 similarity clusters than pre-sensitization or healthy control sets, consistent with antigen-driven responses. DPC sensitization did not change the number of TCRs with a frequency above 1 in 1000, and there was no evidence of changes in global repertoire structure. Because all patients had alopecia, a presumed autoimmune disease, the immune response of the patients might differ from that of healthy individuals. Repeated subsampling changed both the strength of the expansion versus patch-test correlation and the threshold at which the correlation became significant.

The material was whole blood, obtained in connection with sensitization to the hapten diphenylcyclopropenone (DPC). The sequence derives from a woman aged 45-60 years with alopecia areata. Some clones in this sample may be carry-over from other donors' samples. The chain was built from TRBV7-2 and TRBJ2-5; perhaps TRBD2 is the D gene, with 5 bases matching. In nucleotide form, the sequence is TGTGCCAGCAGCCCAGAGCTAGCACGGACCCAGTACTTC. The translation is CASSPELARTQYF.